This passage covers 6 T cell receptor beta chains from one sample sequenced in a study of T cells in Graves' hyperthyroidism and ophthalmopathy (dated by TCRdb to between 2018 and 2020). Receptors were amplified or captured by multiplex PCR. Sequencing took place on an Illumina HiSeq 2000. The TCR beta CDR3 regions were amplified from RNA transcripts. For the first round of RT-PCR on the TCR CDR3, the HTBI primer set was used together with the Qiagen OneStep RT-PCR kit. TCRdb cleaned the public reads at Q25 with fastp, built clones with MiXCR and kept in-frame beta chains. Rows are unified per CDR3 protein, each entry keeping the most common DNA and genes. Present in this sample are a few hundred thousand distinct CDR3 sequences, around 15% of which were seen just once. Roughly 30% of the sample comes from the top ten. Sequencing was done on a sample of blood. Source of these receptors: a woman between 50 and 59 years old with Graves' hyperthyroidism that later progressed to Graves' ophthalmopathy.

In its sample, this clonotype was seen many times. This chain links TRBV15 with TRBJ2-5; TRBD2 matches 7 bases. CDR1 LNHNV and CDR2 YYDKDF come from the germline V gene (reference sequence). The CDR3 is 13 amino acids. The trim removed 4 bases at V and 4 bases at J, leaving 3 bases unmatched. As DNA, the CDR3 is TGTGCCACCAGCAATATAGCGGGAGAGACCCAGTACTTC. Protein product: CATSNIAGETQYF.

The chain uses TRBV6-1 and TRBJ2-2, with 7 bases identical to TRBD1. Germline CDR1 reads MNHNS; CDR2 reads SASEGT. The CDR3 extends over 14 amino acids. The trim removed 6 bases at V and 4 bases at J, leaving 5 bases unmatched. The DNA of the CDR3 is TGTGCCAGCAGAGACAGGGTGGTCACCGGGGAGCTGTTTTTT. Its translation: CASRDRVVTGELFF.

In this sample, this clonotype turned up many times. This sequence joins TRBV3-1 and TRBJ2-5; no clear D. V was pared by 2 bases and J by 5 bases, with 9 bases between. Germline V gene data show CDR1 as LGHDT and CDR2 as YNNKEL (reference sequence). The CDR3 is 13 amino acids. Written as DNA, the CDR3 is TGTGCCAGCAGCCAACCTCACACCGAGACCCAGTACTTC. Its protein is CASSQPHTETQYF.

This clonotype was counted many times. This sequence joins TRBV11-2 and TRBJ1-1; 12 positions agree with TRBD1. After removal of 3 bases from V and 1 base from J, the junction contained 6 bases not matched to a gene. CDR1 and CDR2 from the germline V gene are SGHAT and FQNNGV. There are 17 residues in the CDR3. For the CDR3, the DNA is TGTGCCAGCAGCTTCGGGACAGGGGGCAGGGAGAACACTGAAGCTTTCTTT. Translating it yields CASSFGTGGRENTEAFF.

This clonotype appeared many times. The J gene is TRBJ1-2, the V gene TRBV6-6; no clear D. Germline V lookup: CDR1 MNHNY, CDR2 SVGAGI (reference sequence). The CDR3 runs to 13 residues. V was cut by 2 bases and J by 0 bases, with 4 bases left in between. The CDR3 is CASSYGTNYGYTF. The CDR3 nucleotides read TGTGCCAGCAGTTACGGGACTAACTATGGCTACACCTTC.

This rearrangement joins TRBV10-3 to TRBJ2-5; 10 bases align to TRBD2. Trimming removed 11 bases from V and 2 bases from J; junction bases left unmatched: 5. The CDR3 runs to 13 residues. Germline V gene sequence: CDR1 ENHRY, CDR2 SYGVKD. CDR3 region: CAAGTSEQETQYF. As DNA, the CDR3 is TGTGCCGCCGGGACTAGCGAGCAAGAGACCCAGTACTTC.